The clone carrying this T cell receptor (beta chain) was picked up many times. What it binds is not known. The sample belongs to a study of Graves' ophthalmopathy and Graves' hyperthyroidism. The authors amplified TCR beta CDR3 regions, and they did so from RNA transcripts for repertoire sequencing. The first-round RT-PCR employed HTBI primers together with the Qiagen OneStep RT-PCR kit. A multiplex PCR was then performed as the second round. TCRdb ran MiXCR on the multiplex PCR reads and lists one entry per CDR3 protein. The data show hundreds of thousands of distinct CDR3 sequences, roughly 21% seen once. Each hyperthyroidism patient was newly diagnosed, with under 2 months' duration, and aged 18 to 65. Study outcomes and limitations: The model reached 70.59% sensitivity and about 72% specificity for predicting ophthalmopathy progression.

The CDR3 runs 13 residues. V shed 4 bases and J 5 bases; nucleotides not matched to a gene: 5. Germline CDR1 SGHRS, CDR2 YFSETQ. The clonotype originates from a young woman with stable Graves' hyperthyroidism. The sequencing sample was made of peripheral blood. The chain recombines TRBV5-1 with TRBJ2-7; 8 bases line up with TRBD1. The CDR3 DNA reads TGCGCCAGCAGCAGGACAGGGAGCAACGAGCAGTACTTC. It translates to CASSRTGSNEQYF.